Shown below are 25 T cell receptor beta chains from a single sample sequenced in a study of T cells after yellow fever vaccination. TCRdb itself ran the 5' RACE reads through MiXCR, one entry per CDR3 protein. The sample holds about 350,000 distinct CDR3 sequences, 8% to 9.5% seen once. Sequencing was performed on PBMCs, taken roughly 47 days after the first yellow fever vaccination. The receptors come from a man aged 18 to 30 who received the YFV17D yellow fever vaccine.

The rearrangement links TRBV23-1 to TRBJ2-1; 10 bases agree with TRBD1. TRBV23-1 is labeled an ORF, and its function is uncertain. The CDR3 loop spans 16 amino acids. Trimming at V came to 6 bases and at J to 8 bases, leaving 13 bases not matched to a gene. Written as DNA, the CDR3 is TGCGCCAGCAGGATCTGGGACAGGGGCCTAGGGGATGAGCAGTTCTTC. As protein: CASRIWDRGLGDEQFF.

A few counts support this clonotype. The chain carries TRBV3-1 and TRBJ2-2; 8 bases fit TRBD2. CDR3 length equals 16 residues. Germline-derived CDR1 and CDR2 are LGHDT and YNNKEL (reference sequence). V was pared by 4 bases and J by 4 bases, with 8 bases of the junction left unmatched. The CDR3 reads CASSLGLAAGTGELFF. The CDR3 DNA reads TGTGCCAGCAGCCTAGGACTAGCCGCCGGCACCGGGGAGCTGTTTTTT.

This clonotype was seen once. A much larger clone is a single base away; this may be a read error. The gene calls are TRBV20-1 and TRBJ2-3; 11 positions agree with TRBD2. There are 15 residues in the CDR3. The germline V gene has CDR1 DFQATT and CDR2 SNEGSKA (reference sequence). CDR3: CCANLAGGFTDTQYF. DNA of the CDR3: TGCTGTGCCAACCTAGCGGGGGGCTTCACAGATACGCAGTATTTT.

This clonotype was seen only a few times. The V gene is TRBV7-2, the J gene TRBJ1-1, with 8 bases lining up with TRBD1. After removal of 5 bases from V and 4 bases from J, the junction contained 9 bases not matched to a gene. Germline loops: CDR1 SGHTA, CDR2 FQGNSA. The CDR3 spans 15 residues. The CDR3 coding sequence is TGTGCCAGCAGCACCTACGGACAGGGAGGCACTGAAGCTTTCTTT. It is translated as CASSTYGQGGTEAFF.

This clonotype was observed a handful of times. The rearrangement uses TRBV9 and TRBJ1-6, with D maybe TRBD1 (5 bases). The V and J ends lost 0 bases and 6 bases respectively, with 10 bases between them. Germline CDR1 SGDLS, CDR2 YYNGEE. This CDR3 has 15 residues. As DNA, the CDR3 is TGTGCCAGCAGCGTAGGCGGGGGGAGTAATTCACCCCTCCACTTT. It codes for CASSVGGGSNSPLHF.

V gene TRBV19 combines with J gene TRBJ2-5; TRBD1 matches at 11 bases. Germline CDR1 is LNHDA and CDR2 is SQIVND (reference sequence). This CDR3 has 13 residues. V was pared by 8 bases and J by 6 bases, with 5 bases of the junction left unmatched. Here the CDR3 DNA reads TGTGCCAGTGGACAGGGGGCGCGAAAGACCCAGTACTTC. This encodes CASGQGARKTQYF. The variable domain in full, completed from reference TRBV19 and TRBJ2-5, reads DGGITQSPKYLFRKEGQNVTLSCEQNLNHDAMYWYRQDPGQGLRLIYYSQIVNDFQKGDIAEGYSVSREKKESFPLTVTSAQKNPTAFYLCASGQGARKTQYFGPGTRLLVL.

The CDR3 sequence is CASSSEQGGAKNIQYF. The CDR3 nucleotides read TGCGCCAGCAGCTCTGAACAGGGTGGGGCCAAAAACATTCAGTACTTC. V and J are TRBV5-1 and TRBJ2-4; D may be TRBD1 (6 bases). V was trimmed by 3 bases and J by 1 base, leaving 14 bases between them. The CDR3 loop spans 16 amino acids. From germline, CDR1 is SGHRS and CDR2 YFSETQ.

This chain connects TRBV7-9 to TRBJ2-5; 8 bases agree with TRBD1. The germline CDR1 and CDR2 sequences are SEHNR and FQNEAQ (reference sequence). The CDR3 loop spans 14 amino acids. The junction had 5 bases not matched to a gene; V was cut back by 4 bases and J by 4 bases. CDR3 in amino acids: CASSSDRVLETQYF. The DNA for the CDR3 is TGTGCCAGCAGCTCGGACAGGGTGTTAGAGACCCAGTACTTC.

The chain joins TRBV6-1 to TRBJ2-7; no reliable D call. The CDR3 is 14 residues long. V was trimmed by 8 bases and J by 3 bases, leaving 17 bases between them. Germline CDR1 reads MNHNS; CDR2 reads SASEGT. The CDR3 nucleotides read TGTGCCAGCGGGAAGGGTTTGGTTGGCTACGAGCAGTACGTC. Encoded protein: CASGKGLVGYEQYV.

This clonotype has just a few counts. V is TRBV20-1 and J is TRBJ1-1; no clear D gene. Germline assignment: CDR1 DFQATT and CDR2 SNEGSKA (reference sequence). The CDR3 has 12 residues. Trimming stripped 5 bases from V and 1 base from J, with 8 bases between. The CDR3 nucleotides read TGCAGTGCTTACAGACAGAACACTGAAGCTTTCTTT. Residues: CSAYRQNTEAFF.

The chain links TRBV5-1 to TRBJ2-5; 10 bases line up with TRBD2. CDR1 and CDR2 (germline): SGHRS, YFSETQ. The CDR3 covers 17 residues. V was clipped by 5 bases and J by 2 bases; unmatched bases: 12. The chain's CDR3 is CASRSGLADLYQETQYF. In DNA, the CDR3 is TGCGCCAGCAGGTCCGGACTAGCGGATTTATATCAAGAGACCCAGTACTTC.

This clonotype was counted a few times. The chain uses TRBV11-2 and TRBJ1-4; TRBD1 matches 7 bases. The CDR3 covers 16 residues. Germline V CDR1 and CDR2: SGHAT, FQNNGV. J was trimmed by 8 bases and V by 1 base; bases with no gene match: 10. The CDR3 protein is CASSLVGVTGAEKLFF. Here the CDR3 DNA reads TGTGCCAGCAGCTTAGTGGGGGTTACAGGGGCAGAAAAACTGTTTTTT.

This rearrangement joins TRBV4-3 to TRBJ2-5; 8 bases line up with TRBD1. Germline V gene data show CDR1 as LGHNA and CDR2 as YSLEER. V shed 6 bases, J shed 4 bases, and the junction held 7 bases outside the gene matches. This CDR3 is built from 14 residues. The CDR3 DNA is TGCGCCAGCAGTTGGACAGGGATAGGAGAGACCCAGTACTTC. This sequence encodes CASSWTGIGETQYF.

This clonotype was observed a handful of times. The CDR3 DNA reads TGCAGCGTTGAGGGGTCCATTGCTGGGGCCAACGTCCTGACTTTC. It yields the protein CSVEGSIAGANVLTF. The rearrangement links TRBV29-1 to TRBJ2-6; D call uncertain. Germline values: CDR1 SQVTM, CDR2 ANQGSEA. The CDR3 loop spans 15 amino acids. Trimming took 3 bases from V and 2 from J, leaving 11 bases between them.

This chain links TRBV18 with TRBJ2-1; possible D gene TRBD1, 5 bases. CDR3 length: 16 amino acids. Trimming took off 1 base at V and 0 bases at J, with 10 bases between the two ends. The germline V gene encodes CDR1 KGHSH and CDR2 LQKENI. The CDR3 nucleotides read TGTGCCAGCTCACCACAGGGGCAGAGCTCCTACAATGAGCAGTTCTTC. Translated: CASSPQGQSSYNEQFF. Based on the CDR3 plus reference TRBV18 and TRBJ2-1, the full variable domain is NAGVMQNPRHLVRRRGQEARLRCSPMKGHSHVYWYRQLPEEGLKFMVYLQKENIIDESGMPKERFSAEFPKEGPSILRIQQVVRGDSAAYFCASSPQGQSSYNEQFFGPGTRLTVL.

This clonotype was seen a handful of times. The chain is built from TRBV29-1 and TRBJ1-3; 10 bases are a match to TRBD1. V dropped 3 bases and J dropped 6; count of bases not matched to a gene: 5. CDR1 is SQVTM, CDR2 ANQGSEA, per germline. This CDR3 contains 14 residues. Here the CDR3 reads CSVDLGQGINTIYF. CDR3 nucleotide sequence: TGCAGCGTTGACTTGGGACAGGGGATAAACACCATATATTTT.

This clonotype occurred a few times. This chain links TRBV18 with TRBJ2-1, with D possibly matching TRBD2 (6 bases). The V gene lost 2 bases and the J gene lost 5 bases, with 13 bases spanning the gap. The CDR3 loop spans 15 amino acids. Germline V lookup: CDR1 KGHSH, CDR2 LQKENI. The CDR3 DNA is TGTGCCAGCTCACCAGGCGGGGCGAGAGACAATGAGCAGTTCTTC. Translating gives CASSPGGARDNEQFF.

DNA for the CDR3: TGTGCCAGCAGTTACTCTCACGGGACAGGGTCCGGGGAGCTGTTTTTT. This translates into CASSYSHGTGSGELFF. The chain uses TRBV6-5 and TRBJ2-2; 9 bases are shared with TRBD1. Per the germline V gene, CDR1 is MNHEY and CDR2 is SVGAGI. Unmatched junction bases numbered 5, after V lost 0 bases and J lost 6 bases. This CDR3 has 16 amino acids.

The chain carries TRBV4-3 and TRBJ1-2, with D possibly matching TRBD1 (5 bases). CDR1 and CDR2 (germline): LGHNA, YSLEER. The CDR3 is 15 residues long. Trimming stripped 1 base from V and 4 bases from J, with 13 bases between. CDR3 coding DNA: TGCGCCAGCAGCCAAGGGGGAAGGGGCGGCTATGGCTACACCTTC. Protein sequence: CASSQGGRGGYGYTF.

This chain links TRBV20-1 with TRBJ2-5; D not certain. V lost 0 bases and J 2 bases, leaving 10 bases between the germline ends. Looked up from germline, CDR1 is DFQATT and CDR2 is SNEGSKA (reference sequence). The CDR3 spans 14 residues. The chain's CDR3 is CSARDPTAQETQYF. CDR3 DNA: TGCAGTGCTAGAGATCCGACGGCTCAAGAGACCCAGTACTTC.

This clonotype occurred a few times. V is TRBV5-1 and J is TRBJ1-2; unclear D gene. V gave up 4 bases and J gave up 4 bases, with 17 bases separating them. This CDR3 comprises 15 residues. Germline V gene sequence: CDR1 SGHRS, CDR2 YFSETQ. In nucleotides, the CDR3 is TGCGCCAGCAGCATCGCCGGGAGGGATTTCTATGGCTACACCTTC. Translated, it gives CASSIAGRDFYGYTF.

This clonotype was observed a handful of times. CDR3 DNA sequence: TGTGCCACCGTTGGCCTCCATGACAGGGTACGGACTGAAGCTTTCTTT. Its translation: CATVGLHDRVRTEAFF. V and J are TRBV24-1 and TRBJ1-1; 7 nucleotides agree with TRBD1. Germline CDR1 reads KGHDR; CDR2 reads SFDVKD. The CDR3 runs 16 residues. V was clipped by 9 bases and J by 5 bases; unmatched bases: 17.

This clonotype was counted only a few times. The J gene is TRBJ2-7, the V gene TRBV5-1; no firm D call. CDR1 and CDR2 from the germline V gene are SGHRS and YFSETQ. The CDR3 is 11 residues long. V was pared by 0 bases and J by 5 bases, with 3 bases between. The DNA of the CDR3 is TGCGCCAGCAGCTTGGATAACGAGCAGTACTTC. Encoded protein: CASSLDNEQYF.

The V and J genes are TRBV29-1 and TRBJ1-5; the match to TRBD1 covers 7 bases. J lost 5 bases, V lost 6 bases, and 7 bases had no gene match. Germline values: CDR1 SQVTM, CDR2 ANQGSEA. This CDR3 comprises 13 residues. The CDR3 here is CSVRQGEHQPQHF. CDR3 in DNA: TGCAGCGTCAGACAGGGAGAGCATCAGCCCCAGCATTTT.

There are many counts of this clonotype. Mismatch with germline at one junction end may stem from a read error. This chain joins TRBV7-7 and TRBJ2-2; D is perhaps TRBD1 or TRBD2 (5 bases each). CDR1 SSHAT and CDR2 FNYEAQ come from the germline V gene (reference sequence). The CDR3 runs 13 residues. CDR3 sequence reads: CASSRGPTGELFF. DNA for the CDR3: TGTGCTAGCAGCCGGGGACCCACCGGGGAGCTGTTTTTT.